Listed below are T cell receptor beta chains from one sample, sequenced in a study of blood T cell repertoires in COVID-19. Libraries were prepared by immunoSEQ multiplex PCR; TCRdb keeps only in-frame clonotypes and omits some of them. Of more than 110,000 clones listed, 77% are singletons. Source material: peripheral blood. All receptors derive from a woman aged 50 to 60 with active or convalescent COVID-19. Each CDR3 is given with its conserved first and last residue. Rows may omit the clone size; those that give it use once, few, many or a size class.

j_gene: TRBJ1-2
abundance: few
v_gene: TRBV10-3
CDR3aa: CAISGETGGYTF

j_gene: TRBJ1-4
abundance: .
v_gene: TRBV18
CDR3aa: CASSRVGEFGEKLFF

j_gene: TRBJ1-1
abundance: .
v_gene: TRBV6-2/TRBV6-3
CDR3aa: CASSYGGDRGGTEAFF

j_gene: TRBJ2-2
abundance: .
v_gene: TRBV5-1
CDR3aa: CASSLADRNTGELFF

j_gene: TRBJ1-5
abundance: once
v_gene: TRBV12-3/TRBV12-4
CDR3aa: CASSINQPQHF

j_gene: TRBJ2-7
abundance: .
v_gene: TRBV5-1
CDR3aa: CASSSPGGAGGGVYEQYF

j_gene: TRBJ1-3
abundance: once
v_gene: TRBV18
CDR3aa: CASSPRMTGSGNTIYF

j_gene: TRBJ2-3
abundance: .
v_gene: TRBV12-5
CDR3aa: CASGYRTGASDTQYF

j_gene: TRBJ2-2
abundance: .
v_gene: TRBV21-1
CDR3aa: CASLQGGQTGELFF

j_gene: TRBJ2-1
abundance: .
v_gene: TRBV19
CDR3aa: CASSMGTLAGGYNEQFF

j_gene: TRBJ1-5
abundance: .
v_gene: TRBV3-1/TRBV3-2
CDR3aa: CASSRAPSLQPQHF

j_gene: TRBJ1-6
abundance: once
v_gene: TRBV28
CDR3aa: CASSLGQDNSPLHF

j_gene: TRBJ1-5
abundance: .
v_gene: TRBV3-1/TRBV3-2
CDR3aa: CASSQTLWTGGYGYSNQPQHF

j_gene: TRBJ2-3
abundance: few
v_gene: TRBV29-1
CDR3aa: CSVVPSGNTQYF

j_gene: TRBJ1-2
abundance: .
v_gene: TRBV28
CDR3aa: CASSERGRALGANYGYTF

j_gene: TRBJ2-7
abundance: few
v_gene: TRBV29-1
CDR3aa: CSVETRAGGPYEQYF

j_gene: TRBJ1-1
abundance: .
v_gene: TRBV4-2
CDR3aa: CASSSQMNTEAFF

j_gene: TRBJ2-2
abundance: .
v_gene: TRBV6-5
CDR3aa: CASSGQGATGELFF

j_gene: TRBJ1-6
abundance: .
v_gene: TRBV30
CDR3aa: CAWSVQGTSPLHF

j_gene: TRBJ2-3
abundance: once
v_gene: TRBV4-3
CDR3aa: CASSQEVGAGVRDTQYF

j_gene: TRBJ1-6
abundance: .
v_gene: TRBV25-1
CDR3aa: CASSRTGDSSPLHF

j_gene: TRBJ2-1
abundance: .
v_gene: TRBV7-9
CDR3aa: CASSPTSLYNEQFF

j_gene: TRBJ2-1
abundance: few
v_gene: TRBV11-2
CDR3aa: CASSLAGVSNEQFF

j_gene: TRBJ1-2
abundance: .
v_gene: TRBV9
CDR3aa: CASSSFPAGDYGYTF

j_gene: TRBJ1-3
abundance: .
v_gene: TRBV6-1
CDR3aa: CASSDPGTLPGNTIYF

j_gene: TRBJ1-2
abundance: .
v_gene: TRBV20-1
CDR3aa: CSARDLLGYTF

j_gene: TRBJ2-7
abundance: .
v_gene: TRBV7-6
CDR3aa: CASSYQDRESEQYF

j_gene: TRBJ2-2
abundance: .
v_gene: TRBV7-2
CDR3aa: CASSFGGLDTGELFF

j_gene: TRBJ1-1
abundance: few
v_gene: TRBV5-4
CDR3aa: CASSLQGAGAEAFF

j_gene: TRBJ1-2
abundance: .
v_gene: TRBV25-1
CDR3aa: CASSDPAGHAGYTF

j_gene: TRBJ2-5
abundance: .
v_gene: TRBV7-7
CDR3aa: CASSATTGEGTQYF

j_gene: TRBJ1-6
abundance: .
v_gene: TRBV15
CDR3aa: CATSRDPGQGLNSPLHF

j_gene: TRBJ2-3
abundance: .
v_gene: TRBV2
CDR3aa: CASSGDRGQLDTQYF

j_gene: TRBJ1-4
abundance: .
v_gene: TRBV25-1
CDR3aa: CASSEWAFGEKLFF

j_gene: TRBJ1-2
abundance: .
v_gene: TRBV2
CDR3aa: CAKGAAYGYTF

j_gene: TRBJ2-1
abundance: few
v_gene: TRBV5-5
CDR3aa: CASSFRQGARYNEQFF

j_gene: TRBJ2-1
abundance: .
v_gene: TRBV7-6
CDR3aa: CASSFRSGGVSYNEQFF

j_gene: TRBJ1-2
abundance: .
v_gene: TRBV7-2
CDR3aa: CASSLDRTGVNYGYTF

j_gene: TRBJ2-7
abundance: .
v_gene: TRBV29-1
CDR3aa: CSVRGDSYEQYF

j_gene: TRBJ2-5
abundance: .
v_gene: TRBV5-1
CDR3aa: CASSLAGQQQETQYF

j_gene: TRBJ2-1
abundance: few
v_gene: TRBV7-6
CDR3aa: CASSQLAGTYNEQFF

j_gene: TRBJ1-2
abundance: .
v_gene: TRBV7-3
CDR3aa: CASSSSPDRGTGGYTF